Presented here are 11 T cell receptor beta chains from one specimen sequenced in a study of shared clonotypes between healthy human individuals. Some clones are missing from TCRdb's copy, which holds only in-frame ones; the method was immunoSEQ multiplex PCR. The sample lists over a million clones, 98% occurring once. Sequenced input: naive CD4+ T cells sorted from blood. Subset given: CD45RA+ positively selected. Receptors originate from a man aged 25 to 45 in good health.

The rearrangement links TRBV19 to TRBJ1-2, with TRBD1 matching over 11 bases. The CDR3 spans 15 residues. Trimming cost V 7 bases and J 4 bases; bases outside gene matches: 8. Germline V gene data show CDR1 as LNHDA and CDR2 as SQIVND (reference sequence). The CDR3 coding sequence is TGTGCCAGTAACTATGGGACAGGGGGGAGCTATGGCTACACCTTC. It encodes CASNYGTGGSYGYTF.

The V gene is TRBV30, the J gene TRBJ1-2; maybe TRBD1 (6 bases). Trimming took 1 base from V and 2 from J, leaving 20 bases between them. The CDR3 totals 17 residues. Germline V CDR1 and CDR2: GTSNPN, SVGIG (reference sequence). In DNA form, the CDR3 reads TGTGCCTGGAGTGACAAGACAGGAAACGAAGGGAACTATGGCTACACCTTC. Amino acids: CAWSDKTGNEGNYGYTF.

The V and J genes are TRBV5-1 and TRBJ2-3; TRBD2 agrees at 9 bases. Germline trimming cut 4 bases from V and 2 bases from J; bases unmatched to any gene: 14. Per germline, CDR1 SGHRS and CDR2 YFSETQ. There are 18 residues in the CDR3. In nucleotides, the CDR3 is TGCGCCAGCAGCCCCAAAATCTTCAAGCGGGAGGCCACAGATACGCAGTATTTT. Its protein is CASSPKIFKREATDTQYF.

The chain joins TRBV6-1 to TRBJ2-1; D might be TRBD1 (6 bases). Germline CDR1 reads MNHNS; CDR2 reads SASEGT. CDR3 length: 14 amino acids. The V end was cut by 7 bases, the J end by 3 bases, with 13 bases between. As DNA, the CDR3 is TGTGCCAGCACCGGGACAATACTCTACAATGAGCAGTTCTTC. Residues: CASTGTILYNEQFF.

V and J are TRBV7-2 and TRBJ2-5; TRBD2 might be the D (6 bases). This CDR3 region has 15 residues. Trimming removed 4 bases at V and 1 base at J, with 13 bases between. Germline V CDR1 and CDR2: SGHTA, FQGNSA. The CDR3 DNA reads as TGTGCCAGCAGCTCTATGGGGGGACCCCAAGAGACCCAGTACTTC. It translates to CASSSMGGPQETQYF. Looking up the rest from reference TRBV7-2 and TRBJ2-5 gives the full variable domain: GAGVSQSPSNKVTEKGKDVELRCDPISGHTALYWYRQSLGQGLEFLIYFQGNSAPDKSGLPSDRFSAERTGGSVSTLTIQRTQQEDSAVYLCASSSMGGPQETQYFGPGTRLLVL.

The chain uses TRBV18 and TRBJ2-2; D ambiguous. CDR1 is KGHSH and CDR2 is LQKENI in the germline V gene. The CDR3 consists of 13 residues. Between the trimmed V and J ends, which lost 4 bases and 1 base, there was a span of 4 bases. The CDR3 loop is CASSQRNTGELFF. In DNA form, the CDR3 reads TGTGCCAGCTCACAAAGGAACACCGGGGAGCTGTTTTTT.

On this clone itself: Different DNA sequences within this sample yield the same CDR3. The chain uses TRBV15 and TRBJ2-7; 9 bases map to TRBD1. Trimming at V came to 3 bases and at J to 4 bases, leaving 1 base not matched to a gene. Per germline, CDR1 LNHNV and CDR2 YYDKDF (reference sequence). The CDR3 totals 13 residues. The CDR3 loop reads CATSRDRGYEQYF. CDR3 DNA sequence: TGTGCCACCAGCAGGGACAGGGGTTACGAGCAGTACTTC.

This clone has only a few counts. The chain links TRBV29-1 to TRBJ2-2; D gene ambiguous. CDR3 length: 11 amino acids. The V end lost 7 bases, the J end lost 6 bases, and 9 bases lay between the germline ends. The V gene's germline CDR1 is SQVTM and CDR2 ANQGSEA. Here the CDR3 reads CSGYQSGELFF. The CDR3 DNA follows: TGCAGCGGGTACCAGTCCGGGGAGCTGTTTTTT.

V gene TRBV28 combines with J gene TRBJ1-5; tentatively, D is TRBD1 (5 bases). The CDR3 sequence is 16 residues long. V was shortened by 2 bases and J by 0 bases, with 11 bases between the two germline ends. Germline values: CDR1 MDHEN, CDR2 SYDVKM. As DNA, the CDR3 is TGTGCCAGCAGTTTAGGGGCGCTTTATAGCAATCAGCCCCAGCATTTT. Translated: CASSLGALYSNQPQHF.

This clone appeared a few times. The V and J genes are TRBV7-9 and TRBJ1-2; D is uncertain. The germline CDR1 and CDR2 sequences are SEHNR and FQNEAQ (reference sequence). V lost 5 bases to trimming and J lost 0 bases, with 16 bases between them. The length of the CDR3 is 16 residues. The CDR3 region has the DNA TGTGCCAGCAGCCCCGACGGAGACGGATCTAACTATGGCTACACCTTC. Encoded protein: CASSPDGDGSNYGYTF.

This chain connects TRBV28 to TRBJ1-3; no firm D call. Between the trimmed V and J ends, which lost 3 bases and 0 bases, there was a span of 6 bases. Germline V gene data show CDR1 as MDHEN and CDR2 as SYDVKM. This CDR3 has 14 residues. CDR3 region: CASSFQRSGNTIYF. The CDR3 bases are TGTGCCAGCAGTTTTCAGCGCTCTGGAAACACCATATATTTT.